One T cell receptor (beta chain) is described in this entry. The target antigen is unknown. The method was immunoSEQ multiplex PCR; TCRdb's version includes in-frame clones alone and lacks a portion of them. The sample comprises roughly 150,000 clones, 90% of which are singletons, and less than 2% rests with the top ten. The data derive from a study of T cell responses to AZD1222 COVID-19 vaccine. Study summary: Second doses that came at about 4 or about 12 weeks were put together.

CDR3 length: 14 amino acids. V shed 3 bases and J 6 bases; nucleotides not matched to a gene: 9. Per the germline V gene, CDR1 is SGHRS and CDR2 is YFSETQ. Study-wide findings and caveats: Just a handful of AZD1222 recipients were seropositive at baseline. An increase in Spike-specific TCR breadth and depth was observed after two AZD1222 doses. CD4 TCRs linked to vaccination spanned spike, dominating at 160-218 and 743-854.

The rearrangement uses TRBV5-1 and TRBJ2-7; 7 bases fit TRBD1. The input for sequencing was peripheral blood, taken on day 0 of AZD1222 vaccination. The receptor was derived from an adult in good health. This CDR3 reads CASSSGQAQGEQYF. The DNA of the CDR3 is TGCGCCAGCAGCTCAGGACAGGCTCAAGGCGAGCAGTACTTC. Combining the CDR3 with reference TRBV5-1 and TRBJ2-7 gives the whole variable domain KAGVTQTPRYLIKTRGQQVTLSCSPISGHRSVSWYQQTPGQGLQFLFEYFSETQRNKGNFPGRFSGRQFSNSRSEMNVSTLELGDSALYLCASSSGQAQGEQYFGPGTRLTVT.